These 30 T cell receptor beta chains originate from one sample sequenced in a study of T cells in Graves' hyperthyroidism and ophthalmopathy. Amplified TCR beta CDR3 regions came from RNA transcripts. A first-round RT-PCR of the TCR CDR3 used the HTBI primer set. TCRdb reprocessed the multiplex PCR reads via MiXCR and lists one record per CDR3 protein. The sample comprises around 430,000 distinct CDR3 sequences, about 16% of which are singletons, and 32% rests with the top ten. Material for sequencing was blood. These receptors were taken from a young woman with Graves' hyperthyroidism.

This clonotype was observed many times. CDR3 sequence reads: CASSLALGSGELFF. The DNA for the CDR3 is TGTGCCAGCAGCTTAGCGCTGGGATCCGGGGAGCTGTTTTTT. The chain couples TRBV7-9 to TRBJ2-2, with D uncertain. CDR3 length: 14 residues. The V gene lost 0 bases and the J gene lost 6 bases, with 8 bases spanning the gap. CDR1 is SEHNR and CDR2 is FQNEAQ in the germline V gene (reference sequence).

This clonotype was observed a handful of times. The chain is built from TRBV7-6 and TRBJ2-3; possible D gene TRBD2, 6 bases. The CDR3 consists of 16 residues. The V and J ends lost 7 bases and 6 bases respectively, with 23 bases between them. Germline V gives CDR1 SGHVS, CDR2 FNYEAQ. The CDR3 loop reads CASIPLDGSTADTQYF. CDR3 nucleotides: TGTGCCAGCATCCCCCTTGACGGGAGCACGGCGGATACGCAGTATTTT.

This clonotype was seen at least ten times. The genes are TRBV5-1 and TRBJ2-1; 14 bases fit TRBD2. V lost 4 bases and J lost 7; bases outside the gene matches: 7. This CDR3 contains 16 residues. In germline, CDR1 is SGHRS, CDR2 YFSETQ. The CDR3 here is CASSIPGLAGVNEQFF. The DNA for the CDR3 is TGCGCCAGCAGCATCCCGGGACTAGCGGGAGTGAATGAGCAGTTCTTC.

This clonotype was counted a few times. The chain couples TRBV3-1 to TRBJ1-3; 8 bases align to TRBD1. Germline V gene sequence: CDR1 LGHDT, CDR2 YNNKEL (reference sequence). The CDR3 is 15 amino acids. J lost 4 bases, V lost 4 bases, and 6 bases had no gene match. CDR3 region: CASSPGTGRGNTIYF. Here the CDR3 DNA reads TGTGCCAGCAGCCCCGGGACAGGCAGGGGAAACACCATATATTTT.

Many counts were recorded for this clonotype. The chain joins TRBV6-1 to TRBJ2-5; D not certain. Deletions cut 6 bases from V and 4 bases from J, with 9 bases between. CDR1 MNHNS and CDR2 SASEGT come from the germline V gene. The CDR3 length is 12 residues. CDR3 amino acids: CASRSMGETQYF. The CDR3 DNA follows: TGTGCCAGCAGATCCATGGGAGAGACCCAGTACTTC.

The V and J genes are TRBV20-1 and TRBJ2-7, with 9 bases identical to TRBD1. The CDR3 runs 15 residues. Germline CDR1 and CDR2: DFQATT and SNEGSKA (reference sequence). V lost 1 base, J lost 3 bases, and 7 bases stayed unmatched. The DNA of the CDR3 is TGCAGTGCTAGAGGTTTGGGGGACAGGGTCTACGAGCAGTACTTC. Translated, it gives CSARGLGDRVYEQYF.

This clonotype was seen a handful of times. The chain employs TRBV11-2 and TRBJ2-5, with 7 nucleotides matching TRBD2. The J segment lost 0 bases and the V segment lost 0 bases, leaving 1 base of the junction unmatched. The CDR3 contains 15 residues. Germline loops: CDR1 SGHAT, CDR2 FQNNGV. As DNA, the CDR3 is TGTGCCAGCAGCTTAGAGGGAGGGGACCAAGAGACCCAGTACTTC. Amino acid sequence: CASSLEGGDQETQYF.

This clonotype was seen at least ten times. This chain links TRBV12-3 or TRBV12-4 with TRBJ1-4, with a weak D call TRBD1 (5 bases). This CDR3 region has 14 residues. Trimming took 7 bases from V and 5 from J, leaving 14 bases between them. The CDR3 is CASTWGRQNEKLFF. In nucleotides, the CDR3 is TGTGCCAGCACCTGGGGACGGCAGAATGAAAAACTGTTTTTT.

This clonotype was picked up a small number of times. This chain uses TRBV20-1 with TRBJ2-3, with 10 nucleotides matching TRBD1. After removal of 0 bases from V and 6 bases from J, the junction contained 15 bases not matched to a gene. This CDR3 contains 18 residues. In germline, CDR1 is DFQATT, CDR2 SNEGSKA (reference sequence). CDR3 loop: CSARDGAGTGAREDTQYF. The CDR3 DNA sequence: TGCAGTGCTAGAGATGGGGCGGGGACAGGGGCCCGCGAGGATACGCAGTATTTT.

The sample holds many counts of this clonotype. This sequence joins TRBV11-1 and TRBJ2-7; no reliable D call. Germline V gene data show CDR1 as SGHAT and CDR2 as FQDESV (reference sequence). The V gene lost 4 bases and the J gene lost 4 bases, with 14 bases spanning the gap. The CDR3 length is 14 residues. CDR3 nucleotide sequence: TGTGCCAGCAGCTCGTCGAGGTTCTATTACGAGCAGTACTTC. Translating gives CASSSSRFYYEQYF.

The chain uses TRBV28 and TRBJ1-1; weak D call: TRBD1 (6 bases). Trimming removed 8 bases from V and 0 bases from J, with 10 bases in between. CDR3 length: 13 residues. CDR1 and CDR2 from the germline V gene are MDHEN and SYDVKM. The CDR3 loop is CASEGQLNTEAFF. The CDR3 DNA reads TGTGCCAGCGAAGGACAGTTGAACACTGAAGCTTTCTTT.

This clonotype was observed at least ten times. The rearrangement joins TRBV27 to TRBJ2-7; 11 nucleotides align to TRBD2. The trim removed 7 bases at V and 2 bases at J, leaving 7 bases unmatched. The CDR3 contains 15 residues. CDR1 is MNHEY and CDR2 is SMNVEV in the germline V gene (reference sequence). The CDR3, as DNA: TGTGCCAGCACACGCGGGACTAGCGGAACCTACGAGCAGTACTTC. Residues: CASTRGTSGTYEQYF.

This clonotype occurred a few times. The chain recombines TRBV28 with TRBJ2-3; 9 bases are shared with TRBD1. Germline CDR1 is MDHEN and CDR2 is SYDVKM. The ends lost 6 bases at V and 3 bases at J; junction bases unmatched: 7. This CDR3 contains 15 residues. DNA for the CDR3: TGTGCCAGCAGCGCACCCGGGACAGGGACAGATACGCAGTATTTT. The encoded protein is CASSAPGTGTDTQYF.

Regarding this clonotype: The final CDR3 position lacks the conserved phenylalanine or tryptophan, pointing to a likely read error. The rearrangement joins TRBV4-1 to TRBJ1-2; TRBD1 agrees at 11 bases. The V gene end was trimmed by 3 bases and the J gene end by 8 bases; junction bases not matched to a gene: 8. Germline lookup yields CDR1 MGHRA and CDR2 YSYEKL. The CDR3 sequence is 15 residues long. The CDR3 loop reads CASSQAGTGGVGYTL. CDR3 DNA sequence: TGCGCCAGCAGCCAGGCCGGGACAGGGGGTGTAGGCTACACCCTC.

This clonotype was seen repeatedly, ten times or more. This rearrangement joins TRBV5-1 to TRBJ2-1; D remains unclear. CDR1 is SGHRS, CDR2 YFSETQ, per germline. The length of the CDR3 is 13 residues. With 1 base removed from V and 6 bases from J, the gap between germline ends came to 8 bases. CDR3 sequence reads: CASSLYLGNEQFF. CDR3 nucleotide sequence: TGCGCCAGCAGCTTGTATCTAGGCAATGAGCAGTTCTTC.

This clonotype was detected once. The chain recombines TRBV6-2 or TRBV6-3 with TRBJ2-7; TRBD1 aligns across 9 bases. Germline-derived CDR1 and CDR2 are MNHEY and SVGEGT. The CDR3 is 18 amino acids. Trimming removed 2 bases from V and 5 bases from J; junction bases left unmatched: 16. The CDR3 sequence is CASSYPRMSGQGIDEQYF. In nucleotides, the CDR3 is TGTGCCAGCAGTTACCCGAGGATGTCGGGACAGGGAATCGACGAGCAGTACTTC.

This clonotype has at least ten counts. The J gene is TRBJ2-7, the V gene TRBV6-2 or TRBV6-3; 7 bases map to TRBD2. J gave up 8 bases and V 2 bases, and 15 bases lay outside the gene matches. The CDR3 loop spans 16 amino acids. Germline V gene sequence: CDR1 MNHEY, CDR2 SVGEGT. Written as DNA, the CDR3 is TGTGCCAGCAGTTACGGCTCACTAGCGACTCAAAGTAAGCAGTACTTC. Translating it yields CASSYGSLATQSKQYF.

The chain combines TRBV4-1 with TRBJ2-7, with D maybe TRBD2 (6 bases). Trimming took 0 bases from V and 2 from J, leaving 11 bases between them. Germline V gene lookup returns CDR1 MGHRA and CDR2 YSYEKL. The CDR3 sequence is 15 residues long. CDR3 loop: CASSQEWTGAYEQYF. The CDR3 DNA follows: TGCGCCAGCAGCCAAGAATGGACGGGAGCCTACGAGCAGTACTTC.

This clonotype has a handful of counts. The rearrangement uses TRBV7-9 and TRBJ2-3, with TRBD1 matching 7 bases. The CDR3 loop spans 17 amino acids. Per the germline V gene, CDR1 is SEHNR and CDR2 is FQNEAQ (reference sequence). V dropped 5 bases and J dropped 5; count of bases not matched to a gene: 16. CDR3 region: CASSAATGAHAIDTQYF. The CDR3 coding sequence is TGTGCCAGCAGCGCCGCCACAGGGGCACACGCGATAGATACGCAGTATTTT. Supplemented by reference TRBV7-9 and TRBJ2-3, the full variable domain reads DTGVSQNPRHKITKRGQNVTFRCDPISEHNRLYWYRQTLGQGPEFLTYFQNEAQLEKSRLLSDRFSAERPKGSFSTLEIQRTEQGDSAMYLCASSAATGAHAIDTQYFGPGTRLTVL.

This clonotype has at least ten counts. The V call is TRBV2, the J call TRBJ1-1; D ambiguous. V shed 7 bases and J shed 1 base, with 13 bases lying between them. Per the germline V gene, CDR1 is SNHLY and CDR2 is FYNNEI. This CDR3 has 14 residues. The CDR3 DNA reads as TGTGCCAGCATGTTAACAGCCCAGAACACTGAAGCTTTCTTT. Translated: CASMLTAQNTEAFF.

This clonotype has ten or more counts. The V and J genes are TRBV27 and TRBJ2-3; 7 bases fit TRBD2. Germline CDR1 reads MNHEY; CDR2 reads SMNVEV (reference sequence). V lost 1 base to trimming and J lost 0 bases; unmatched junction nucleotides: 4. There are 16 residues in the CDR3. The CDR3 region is CASSLWGSGSTDTQYF. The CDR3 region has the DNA TGTGCCAGCAGTTTATGGGGTAGCGGGAGCACAGATACGCAGTATTTT.

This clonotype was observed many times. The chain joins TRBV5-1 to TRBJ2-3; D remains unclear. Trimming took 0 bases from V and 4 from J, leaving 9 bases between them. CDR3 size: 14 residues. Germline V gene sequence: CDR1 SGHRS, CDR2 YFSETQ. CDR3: CASSLGKGSDTQYF. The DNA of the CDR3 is TGCGCCAGCAGCTTGGGGAAAGGGTCAGATACGCAGTATTTT.

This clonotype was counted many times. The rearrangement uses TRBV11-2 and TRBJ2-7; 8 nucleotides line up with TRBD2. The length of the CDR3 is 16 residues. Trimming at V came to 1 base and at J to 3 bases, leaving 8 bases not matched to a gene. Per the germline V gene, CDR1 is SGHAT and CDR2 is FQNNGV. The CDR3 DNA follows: TGTGCCAGCAGCTTAGGCCCAGCGGGAGAATACTACGAGCAGTACTTC. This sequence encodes CASSLGPAGEYYEQYF.

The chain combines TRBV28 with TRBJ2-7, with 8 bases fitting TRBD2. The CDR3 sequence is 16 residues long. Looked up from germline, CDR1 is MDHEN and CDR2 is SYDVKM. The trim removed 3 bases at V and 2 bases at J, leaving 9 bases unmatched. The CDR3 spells CASSFPQAGATYEQYF. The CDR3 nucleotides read TGTGCCAGCAGTTTTCCACAAGCGGGAGCGACCTACGAGCAGTACTTC.

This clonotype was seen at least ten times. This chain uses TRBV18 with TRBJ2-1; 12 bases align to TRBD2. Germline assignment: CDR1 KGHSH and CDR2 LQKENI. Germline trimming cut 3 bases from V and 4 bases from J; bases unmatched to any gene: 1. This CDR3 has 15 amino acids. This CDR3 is CASSPGLAGYNEQFF. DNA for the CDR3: TGTGCCAGCTCACCTGGACTAGCGGGATACAATGAGCAGTTCTTC. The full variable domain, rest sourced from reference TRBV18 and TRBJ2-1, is NAGVMQNPRHLVRRRGQEARLRCSPMKGHSHVYWYRQLPEEGLKFMVYLQKENIIDESGMPKERFSAEFPKEGPSILRIQQVVRGDSAAYFCASSPGLAGYNEQFFGPGTRLTVL.

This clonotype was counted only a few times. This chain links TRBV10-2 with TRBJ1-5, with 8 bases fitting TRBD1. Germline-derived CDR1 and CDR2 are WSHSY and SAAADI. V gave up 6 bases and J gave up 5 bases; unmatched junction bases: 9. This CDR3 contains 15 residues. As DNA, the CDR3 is TGCGCCAGCAGCGTAGGACAGGGCAGGTATCAGCCCCAGCATTTT. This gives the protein CASSVGQGRYQPQHF.

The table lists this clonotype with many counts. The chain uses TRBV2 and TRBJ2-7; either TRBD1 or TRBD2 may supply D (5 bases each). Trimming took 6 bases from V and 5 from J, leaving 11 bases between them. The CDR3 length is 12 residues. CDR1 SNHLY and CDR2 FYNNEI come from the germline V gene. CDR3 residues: CASSLGRNEQYF. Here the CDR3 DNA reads TGTGCCAGCAGCCTGGGACGGAACGAGCAGTACTTC.

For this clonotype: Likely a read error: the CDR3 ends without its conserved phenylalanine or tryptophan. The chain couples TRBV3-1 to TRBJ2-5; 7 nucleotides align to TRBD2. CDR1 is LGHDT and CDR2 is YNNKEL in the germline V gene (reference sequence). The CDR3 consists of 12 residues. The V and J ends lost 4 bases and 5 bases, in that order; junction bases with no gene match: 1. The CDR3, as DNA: TGTGCCAGCAGCCCGGGGGGTGAGACCCAGTACTTA. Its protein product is CASSPGGETQYL.

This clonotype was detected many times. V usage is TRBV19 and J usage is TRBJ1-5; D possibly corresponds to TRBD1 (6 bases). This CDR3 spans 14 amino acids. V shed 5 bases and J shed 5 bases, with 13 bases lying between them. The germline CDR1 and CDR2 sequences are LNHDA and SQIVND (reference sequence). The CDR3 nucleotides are TGTGCCAGTAGTGGGGGCAGGGCCCATCAGCCCCAGCATTTT. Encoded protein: CASSGGRAHQPQHF.

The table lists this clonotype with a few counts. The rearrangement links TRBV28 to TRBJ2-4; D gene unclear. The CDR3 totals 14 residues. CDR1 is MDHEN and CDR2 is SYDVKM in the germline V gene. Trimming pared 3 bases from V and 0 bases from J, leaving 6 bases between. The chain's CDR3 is CASSFEIAKNIQYF. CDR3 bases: TGTGCCAGCAGTTTTGAGATAGCCAAAAACATTCAGTACTTC.